The clone carrying this T cell receptor beta chain came up once. The data are from a study of blood T cell repertoires in COVID-19. Overall study context: From the United States, Italy and Spain came samples of acute and convalescent COVID-19. T cells, B-cell-depleted T cells, or PBMCs provided the cDNA or gDNA that served as material.

V shed 10 bases and J 0 bases; nucleotides not matched to a gene: 7. Germline assignment: CDR1 MNHNY and CDR2 SVGAGI (reference sequence). The CDR3 loop spans 14 amino acids. Produced via immunoSEQ multiplex PCR; TCRdb's table is partial and in-frame only. The sample lists some 87,000 clones; about nine tenths were seen once. The sample was peripheral blood. This clonotype was sampled from a woman in her 70s with acute or convalescent COVID-19. The chain combines TRBV6-6 with TRBJ2-3; 7 bases align to TRBD1. The DNA for the CDR3 is TGTGCCACCCGGAAGGGGGCTAGCACAGATACGCAGTATTTT. Protein sequence: CATRKGASTDTQYF.